Here is one T cell receptor (beta chain) with its context. This sample was taken from a study of blood T cell repertoires in COVID-19. Germline CDR1 LGHDT, CDR2 YNNKEL (reference sequence). Trimming removed 0 bases from V and 4 bases from J, with 9 bases in between. CDR3 length equals 14 residues. The repertoire was sequenced with immunoSEQ multiplex PCR; TCRdb's copy has only in-frame clones and lacks some. The top ten hold approximately 5% of the sample, which has roughly 300,000 clones, around nine tenths seen once. The source is a woman aged 25 to 39 who had recovered from COVID-19. This chain uses TRBV3-1 (or the pseudogene TRBV3-2) with TRBJ1-2, with no clear D. The specimen sequenced was PBMCs or T cells enriched from blood (not recorded which). The CDR3 sequence: CASSQDLVSYGYTF. For the CDR3, the DNA is TGTGCCAGCAGCCAAGATTTGGTGAGCTATGGCTACACCTTC.